The next 5 T cell receptor beta chains were all read from a single sample in a study of OX40 agonist ivuxolimab in advanced cancers. Libraries were built with the immunoSEQ multiplex PCR assay. The immuneACCESS repertoire file appears here via TCRdb, limited to in-frame rearrangements. These files lack a portion of the clones; in checked studies, under half of the deficit traces to unresolved V genes, and the cause of the others is not known. The sample profile shows under 15,000 clones; approximately 80% of them were found once. The biggest ten clones account for roughly 20% of the sample. The sample consisted of CD4+ or CD8+ T cells sorted from blood, taken in a trial of the OX40 agonist ivuxolimab. The receptors here all came from an adult with an advanced solid tumor such as melanoma, head and neck, liver or kidney cancer.

This clone is deemed medium-sized. V and J are TRBV7-2 and TRBJ2-5; TRBD2 matches 12 bases. V was clipped by 5 bases and J by 5 bases; unmatched bases: 6. The CDR3 covers 15 residues. CDR1 SGHTA and CDR2 FQGNSA come from the germline V gene. Here the CDR3 reads CASSHSGTSGETQYF. The CDR3 DNA reads TGTGCCAGCAGCCATTCCGGGACTAGCGGGGAGACCCAGTACTTC. The variable domain in full, completed from reference TRBV7-2 and TRBJ2-5, reads GAGVSQSPSNKVTEKGKDVELRCDPISGHTALYWYRQSLGQGLEFLIYFQGNSAPDKSGLPSDRFSAERTGGSVSTLTIQRTQQEDSAVYLCASSHSGTSGETQYFGPGTRLLVL.

This clone was observed a few times. The chain carries TRBV10-1 and TRBJ1-2; a weak D match, TRBD1 (5 bases). The germline V and J ends were trimmed by 4 bases and 4 bases, with 19 bases remaining between them. Germline V lookup: CDR1 WNHNN, CDR2 SYGVQD (reference sequence). The CDR3 is 16 residues long. CDR3 in DNA: TGCGCCAGCAGTGGATTGGACCCGGGGGGAGGCTATGGCTACACCTTC. It encodes CASSGLDPGGGYGYTF.

A single count supports this clone. This chain connects TRBV7-8 to TRBJ1-4; no clear D. Germline V lookup: CDR1 SGHVS, CDR2 FQNEAQ. V was shortened by 8 bases and J by 0 bases, with 19 bases between the two germline ends. This CDR3 spans 17 amino acids. As DNA, the CDR3 is TGTGCCAGCTACCCGATCTCGGCGGCGACAACTAATGAAAAACTGTTTTTT. Its protein is CASYPISAATTNEKLFF.

This chain uses TRBV4-1 with TRBJ2-1, with 10 nucleotides matching TRBD1. This CDR3 is built from 15 residues. V shed 3 bases, J shed 5 bases, and the junction held 4 bases outside the gene matches. The germline CDR1 and CDR2 sequences are MGHRA and YSYEKL. The CDR3 DNA reads as TGCGCCAGCAGCCAGGGACAGGGGTTCGACAATGAGCAGTTCTTC. Protein product: CASSQGQGFDNEQFF.

The chain links TRBV9 to TRBJ1-1; 7 nucleotides agree with TRBD1. The CDR3 spans 15 residues. Germline V gives CDR1 SGDLS, CDR2 YYNGEE. J gave up 9 bases and V 3 bases, and 14 bases lay outside the gene matches. The CDR3 nucleotides are TGTGCCAGCAGCGAGAACAGGGGAGAGAGGACTCAAGCTTTCTTT. This codes for CASSENRGERTQAFF.